This TCR beta chain was profiled in a study of control samples from healthy donors and cancer patients. Germline V gives CDR1 MNHEY, CDR2 SMNVEV (reference sequence). The CDR3 has 14 residues. The V and J ends lost 1 base and 5 bases respectively, with 8 bases between them. Only in-frame clones appear in the TCRdb table, and some are missing; sequencing was by immunoSEQ multiplex PCR. This sample has around 41,000 clones, with approximately 94% found just once. The chain joins TRBV27 to TRBJ2-2; no definite D call. Material: blood. The TCR sequence derives from a man aged 55-75 years in good health. The CDR3 DNA reads as TGTGCCAGCAGTTTATTTTCACCGACCGGGGAGCTGTTTTTT. Protein product: CASSLFSPTGELFF.